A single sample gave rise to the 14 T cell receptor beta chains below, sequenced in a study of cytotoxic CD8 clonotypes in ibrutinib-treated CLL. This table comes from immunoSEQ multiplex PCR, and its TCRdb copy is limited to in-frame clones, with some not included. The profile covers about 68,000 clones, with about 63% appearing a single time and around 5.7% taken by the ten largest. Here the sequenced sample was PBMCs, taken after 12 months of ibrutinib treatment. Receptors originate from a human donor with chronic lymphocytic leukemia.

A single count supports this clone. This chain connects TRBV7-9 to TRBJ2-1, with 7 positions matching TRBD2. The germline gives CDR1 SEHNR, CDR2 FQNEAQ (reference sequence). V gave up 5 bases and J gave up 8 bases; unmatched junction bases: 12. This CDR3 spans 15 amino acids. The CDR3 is CASSPFRRGIHEQFF. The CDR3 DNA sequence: TGTGCCAGCAGCCCTTTCAGGCGGGGGATCCATGAGCAGTTCTTC.

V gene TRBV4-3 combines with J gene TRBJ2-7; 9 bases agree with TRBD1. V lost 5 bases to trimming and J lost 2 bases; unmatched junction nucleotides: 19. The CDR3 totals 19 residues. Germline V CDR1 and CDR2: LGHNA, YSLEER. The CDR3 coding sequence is TGCGCCAGCAGCGATACCGGGACAGGGAATCCCTACGGGCCCTACGAGCAGTACTTC. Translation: CASSDTGTGNPYGPYEQYF.

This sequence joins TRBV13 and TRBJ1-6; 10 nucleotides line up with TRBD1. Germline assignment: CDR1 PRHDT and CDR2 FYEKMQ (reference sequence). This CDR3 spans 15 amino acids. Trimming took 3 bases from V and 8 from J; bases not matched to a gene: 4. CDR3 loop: CASSFDRGQDSPLHF. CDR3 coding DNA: TGTGCCAGCAGCTTTGACAGGGGGCAGGATTCACCCCTCCACTTT.

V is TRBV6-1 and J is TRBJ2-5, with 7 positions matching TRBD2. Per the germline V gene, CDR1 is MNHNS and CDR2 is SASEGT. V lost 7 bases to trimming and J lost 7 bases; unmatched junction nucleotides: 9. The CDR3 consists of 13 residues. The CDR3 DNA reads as TGTGCCAGCATTCGGGACTACGATGGGACCCAGTACTTC. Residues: CASIRDYDGTQYF.

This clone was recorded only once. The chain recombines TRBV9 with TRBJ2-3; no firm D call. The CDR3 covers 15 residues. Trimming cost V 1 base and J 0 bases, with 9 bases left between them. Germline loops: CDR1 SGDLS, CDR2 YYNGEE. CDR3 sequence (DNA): TGTGCCAGCAGCGTAATGGGCCGCAGCACAGATACGCAGTATTTT. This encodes CASSVMGRSTDTQYF.

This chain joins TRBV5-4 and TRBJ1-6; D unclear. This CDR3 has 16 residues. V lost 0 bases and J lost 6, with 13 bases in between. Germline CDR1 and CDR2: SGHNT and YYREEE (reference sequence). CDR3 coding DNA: TGTGCCAGCAGCTTGGGTGGGAGGAGTCTTAATTCACCCCTCCACTTT. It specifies CASSLGGRSLNSPLHF.

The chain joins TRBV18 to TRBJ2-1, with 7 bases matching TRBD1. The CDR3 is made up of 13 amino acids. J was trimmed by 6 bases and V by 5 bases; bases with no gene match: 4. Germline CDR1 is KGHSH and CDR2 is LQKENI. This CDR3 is CASSTWDSNEQFF. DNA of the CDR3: TGTGCCAGCTCAACATGGGACAGCAATGAGCAGTTCTTC.

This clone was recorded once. The CDR3 protein is CAWSGSGGADTQYF. Written as DNA, the CDR3 is TGTGCCTGGAGTGGTAGCGGGGGGGCAGATACGCAGTATTTT. The chain is built from TRBV30 and TRBJ2-3; TRBD2 matches at 11 bases. There are 14 residues in the CDR3. Germline CDR1 is GTSNPN and CDR2 is SVGIG (reference sequence). Losses at the gene ends were 1 base for V and 4 bases for J; bases not matched to a gene: 1.

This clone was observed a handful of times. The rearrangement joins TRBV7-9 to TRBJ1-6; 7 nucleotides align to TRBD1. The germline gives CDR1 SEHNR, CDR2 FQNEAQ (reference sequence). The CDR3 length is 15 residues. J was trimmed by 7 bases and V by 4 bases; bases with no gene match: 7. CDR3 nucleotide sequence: TGTGCCAGCAGCTCGGGGGCAGGGGGAAATTCACCCCTCCACTTT. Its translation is CASSSGAGGNSPLHF. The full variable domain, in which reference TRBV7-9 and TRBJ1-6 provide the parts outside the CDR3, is DTGVSQNPRHKITKRGQNVTFRCDPISEHNRLYWYRQTLGQGPEFLTYFQNEAQLEKSRLLSDRFSAERPKGSFSTLEIQRTEQGDSAMYLCASSSGAGGNSPLHFGNGTRLTVT.

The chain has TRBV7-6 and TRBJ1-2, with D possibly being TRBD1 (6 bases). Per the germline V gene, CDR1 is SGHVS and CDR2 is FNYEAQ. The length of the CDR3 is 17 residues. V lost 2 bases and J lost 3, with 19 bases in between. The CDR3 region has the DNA TGTGCCAGCAGCTTATCCTATTGGGGCAGGGGAGACTATGGCTACACCTTC. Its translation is CASSLSYWGRGDYGYTF.

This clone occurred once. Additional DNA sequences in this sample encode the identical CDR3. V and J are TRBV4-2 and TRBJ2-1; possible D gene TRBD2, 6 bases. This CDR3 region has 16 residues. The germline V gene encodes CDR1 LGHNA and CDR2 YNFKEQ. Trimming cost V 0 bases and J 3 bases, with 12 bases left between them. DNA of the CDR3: TGTGCCAGCAGCCAAGAAGCTACTAGCAGCTACAATGAGCAGTTCTTC. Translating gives CASSQEATSSYNEQFF.

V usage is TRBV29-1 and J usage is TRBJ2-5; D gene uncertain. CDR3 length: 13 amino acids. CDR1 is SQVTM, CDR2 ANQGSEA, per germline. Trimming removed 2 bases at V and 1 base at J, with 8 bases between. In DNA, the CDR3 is TGCAGCGTTGAAATTACAACCCAAGAGACCCAGTACTTC. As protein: CSVEITTQETQYF.

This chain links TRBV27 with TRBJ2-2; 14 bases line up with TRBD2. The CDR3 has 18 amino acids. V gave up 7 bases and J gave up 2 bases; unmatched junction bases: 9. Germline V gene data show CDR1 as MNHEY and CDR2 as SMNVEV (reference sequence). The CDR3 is CASTSRGLAGANTGELFF. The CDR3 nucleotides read TGTGCCAGCACCTCGAGGGGACTAGCGGGGGCCAACACCGGGGAGCTGTTTTTT.

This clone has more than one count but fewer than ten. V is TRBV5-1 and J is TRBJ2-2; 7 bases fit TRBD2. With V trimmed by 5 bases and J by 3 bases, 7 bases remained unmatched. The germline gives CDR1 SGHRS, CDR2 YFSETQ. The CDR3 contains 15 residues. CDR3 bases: TGCGCCAGCAGTCCGGCTAGCGGATACACCGGGGAGCTGTTTTTT. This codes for CASSPASGYTGELFF.